The sequence of this T cell receptor beta chain was determined in a study of cytomegalovirus exposure and HLA in healthy donors listed by TCRdb under 2017. With respect to the entire study: In an earlier analysis of 587 of the donors, around 290 Gb of sequence data and some 120 million unique TCR beta sequences from 150 million to 200 million T cells were reported. A later genetic analysis took genome-wide SNP genotypes for about 65% of the 666 donors and used that subset as a discovery cohort. Among 300 to 500 genotyped donors of the cohort, an average of around 250,000 unique TCR beta nucleotide sequences was sequenced per donor, of which 15% to 20% were non-productive. To study patterns of TCR occurrence, a later analysis re-analyzed previously published TCR beta repertoires from 650 to 750 donors and added high-resolution HLA genotyping. Around 320 gigabases of sequencing data and 70 million to 85 million unique TCR sequences were included in an early release covering 550 to 800 HLA-typed donors. Four or five DR-DQ haplotypes were treated as single units for association and clustering because of strong linkage in the cohort. To predict cytomegalovirus infection status, the study combined high-throughput TCR immunosequencing, statistical association of individual TCRs with disease status, and machine learning. The study used immunosequencing to profile the T cell repertoires of approximately 650 subjects and linked those repertoires to cytomegalovirus serostatus. The number of donors typed differed by locus, with about 620-630 for A, B, C, DRB1 and DQB1, around 500 for DQA1, 600 to 610 for DPA1, and under 490 for DPB1. Rather than drawing on any new phenotypic data, the later analysis identified candidate immune exposures from TCR beta sequences and the way those sequences occurred across donors. The study aimed to test whether signatures of past pathogen exposure could be identified by cataloging public T cell receptors. To decide whether each TCR beta V gene segment behaved as functional or pseudogenic, an earlier analysis of fewer than 750 of the donors relied on high-throughput TCR beta sequencing. All discovery cohort repertoires had been generated on a single sequencing platform. Donor age, sex, ethnicity and CMV serostatus were compiled alongside the repertoire data. Along with the roughly 700-subject first cohort, a separate validation cohort of about 110 different subjects was used. The genetic ancestry cluster associated with self-reported Caucasian donors included around four fifths of the 398 genotyped donors. Class I and class II HLA loci were covered by the typing at four-digit resolution.

The cohort consisted of more than 650 healthy bone marrow donors. Cohort members were all nominally healthy when sampled, although unrecorded immune exposures were likely present. The donor tested CMV seropositive, placing the donor among the 289 seropositive members of the cohort. A peripheral blood sample was provided by each donor, and peripheral blood mononuclear cells were used for TCR beta sequencing. Genomic DNA extraction from the blood cell samples was performed with the Qiagen DNeasy Blood Extraction Kit. The protocol used for the library was the immunoSEQ multiplex PCR assay. A mixture of 60 forward primers for TCR Vbeta segments and 13 reverse primers for TCR Jbeta segments was used in the multiplex PCR. Amplification of the CDR3 region of rearranged TCR beta genes was performed with a multiplex PCR assay on genomic DNA. The Illumina HiSeq System was used to sequence the amplified TCR beta libraries as 87-base-pair reads. The authors' analysis ran thus. A later analysis tallied around 82 million unique TCR beta chains across the 666 repertoires, and around 10 million of those chains were shared by two or more donors. Raw reads were error-corrected and collapsed into unique sequences with a nearest-neighbor algorithm that merged closely related sequences to remove PCR and sequencing errors. V, D and J gene segments were assigned by aligning CDR3 sequences to IMGT reference sequences. For a sequence to be retained, a match of at least six nucleotides was required to both a V gene segment and a J gene segment. Rearrangements were classified as productive when the CDR3 lacked stop codons and remained in frame with V and J, and all other rearrangements were classified as non-productive. CDR3 was defined according to IMGT convention as the region running from the second conserved V-encoded cysteine to the conserved J-encoded phenylalanine. In an earlier analysis of roughly 610 of the donors, sequences lacking an unambiguous match to a single V gene segment were excluded. In an earlier analysis of more than 500 of the donors, a V segment was called functional when productive rearrangements were above 56.7%, and segregating when the standard deviation between donors exceeded 5%. A statistical classification framework was built for diagnosing cytomegalovirus status from the catalog of TCR beta chain sequences. In a later analysis, V and J genes were assigned by comparing TCR nucleotide sequences against IMGT/GENE-DB human TR gene sequences. Using the TCRdist pipeline, a later analysis assigned CDR3 sequences along with most-parsimonious VDJ recombination scenarios. In a later analysis, every TCR beta chain was defined by the combination of its CDR3 amino acid sequence and its V-gene family, and reads without a unique V-gene family were dropped. To address suspected cross-contamination and a sequencing artifact, a later analysis removed under 600 highly shared, low-generation-probability nucleotide sequences. In a later analysis, a clonal expansion index was calculated for each public chain from normalized within-repertoire ranks of inferred template counts. A later analysis computed generation probabilities with a VDJ recombination model fitted to out-of-frame rearrangements, and checked the results against IGoR. A later analysis scored TCR-TCR, TCR-HLA and TCR-CMV co-occurrence with hypergeometric tests, applying a repertoire-size bias correction to TCR pairs. In a later analysis, false discovery rates were estimated by permuting HLA or CMV assignments 20 times. In a later analysis, co-occurring TCRs were grouped with DBSCAN, and TCRdist sequence similarity was added when clustering was performed within HLA-allele-positive subsets. Co-occurrence clustering excluded repertoires with fewer than 30,000 or more than 120,000 public chains, plus five with anomalous nucleotide sharing. TCRdb holds this immuneACCESS table with in-frame rearrangements only. Some clones are missing; in checked studies, unresolved V genes explain under half, and the rest has no known cause. V and J calls and clone size follow that table, whereas D and trimming were derived from the DNA. The sample includes more than 130,000 clones, with about 86% observed a single time. Roughly 4.5% of the sample comes from the top ten.

This clone showed up just a few times. Its antigen has not been determined. No clone much larger than this one lies a single base away; base qualities are absent. General findings and caveats noted by the study authors: The sequencing pipeline was judged likely to have produced a cluster of highly shared sequence variants as a technical artifact. A total of fewer than 200 TCR beta chains were listed by the study as associated with cytomegalovirus. Specific HLA alleles were associated with over 15,000 TCR beta sequences at a false discovery rate of 0.05 in a later analysis. When HLA alleles, especially DR and DQ, strongly co-occurred, TCR associations were difficult to assign to individual alleles. While some public TCRs were present in many individuals, most TCR sequences turned up only very rarely across donors. In an earlier analysis of more than 500 of the donors, most TCR beta V segments appeared in productive rearrangements about 87% or about 30% of the time, broadly matching IMGT annotations. Correlated functional status among segregating V segments might reflect linkage disequilibrium, but an unknown experimental factor could not be ruled out. A further reported finding was that TCR beta sequences accurately predicted the HLA-A and HLA-B alleles for most subjects in the first cohort. In a later genetic analysis, fewer N-insertions in productive TCRs were reported among donors in an Asian-associated ancestry cluster than the roughly 710-donor mean. The earlier analysis of approximately 560 of the donors excluded roughly 16 rarely observed V segments, including chromosome 9 orphons, because counts were too low. In vitro tests confirmed that a few of the cytomegalovirus-associated TCR beta chains recognize cytomegalovirus antigens. In a later analysis, several top co-occurrence clusters were reported to appear linked to parvovirus B19, influenza, CMV and Epstein-Barr virus. CMV serostatus was the only immune exposure information available for the cohort. It was suggested by the authors that the approach could potentially be generalized to other disease states and immunological phenotypes. An association between a missense DCLRE1C variant and V-gene and J-gene trimming of TCR beta chains was found in a later genetic analysis and replicated in an independent cohort. Most CMV-associated TCR beta chains appeared to be HLA-restricted in a later analysis, and the HLA associations seemed to be driven largely by CMV exposure. The classifier was reported to diagnose cytomegalovirus status with high specificity and sensitivity in both the original cohort and the validation cohort. The presence/absence analyses assumed that sequencing depth was roughly uniform across donors, and that assumption may not be true. Compared with equally common non-associated chains, HLA-associated TCR beta chains in a later analysis were more clonally expanded and had lower generation probabilities. Some IMGT-functional V segments, including TRBV6-2 and TRBV6-3, could not be distinguished by the 87-base-pair reads and were therefore excluded. This cohort had only TCR beta chains sequenced, and the lack of alpha or paired-chain data limited which features could be detected. In a later analysis, TCR association rates were found to vary across HLA loci, with the most associated TCRs seen for DRB1 alleles and the fewest for HLA-C alleles. Because HLA typing was unavailable for some donors at each locus, only the typed subset was used in association tests.

The germline ends are 6 bases apart after V is trimmed by 6 bases and J by 6 bases. The CDR3, cysteine through phenylalanine, is 10 amino acids long. The sequence is cut down to CDR3 DNA, 30 bases in frame from base 1. From a lookup of the germline V gene, CDR1 and CDR2 are SNHLY and FYNNEI. The chain employs TRBV2 and TRBJ2-7; the D gene is unclear. The TCR sequence derives from a middle-aged man in good health and CMV-seropositive. The sample was PBMCs. The bases read TGTGCCAGCAGCCGGGTCGAGCAGTACTTC. The resulting protein is CASSRVEQYF.